This TCR beta chain is from a study of T cells in Graves' hyperthyroidism and ophthalmopathy. Germline V lookup: CDR1 SEHNR, CDR2 FQNEAQ (reference sequence). V was pared by 2 bases and J by 6 bases, with 16 bases between. CDR3 length equals 16 residues. A few counts support this clonotype. Diagnoses were established using clinical symptoms, serum thyroxine and TRAb, thyroid ultrasound and orbital computed tomography. TCR beta CDR3 regions were amplified from RNA. The study used the HTBI primer set for a first-round RT-PCR of the TCR CDR3. TCRdb used MiXCR to reprocess the multiplex PCR reads, holding one entry per CDR3 protein. This table holds approximately 510,000 distinct CDR3 sequences, roughly 45% found once.

Input material: peripheral blood or thyroid tissue (not recorded which). The sequence was collected from an adult woman with Graves' disease, either hyperthyroidism or ophthalmopathy (not recorded which). This chain connects TRBV7-9 to TRBJ2-2; D might be TRBD2 (6 bases). The CDR3: CASSLLREALSGELFF. Written as DNA, the CDR3 is TGTGCCAGCAGCTTACTCAGGGAGGCATTATCCGGGGAGCTGTTTTTT.